This paragraph covers one T cell receptor (beta chain) sequence. This clone has only a few counts. Its cognate antigen has yet to be identified. No base quality values were provided; no much bigger clone lies one nucleotide off. Per the publication, the time point label means: about 28 days (+/-7) after the second vaccine dose. AZD1222 recipients whose second dose came at about 4 weeks and those whose second dose came at about 12 weeks were combined into one group, since spike-specific TCR depth and breadth did not differ between the two schedules. Vaccinee samples were obtained from the UK trials COV001 and COV002, which included a single-blind randomized controlled phase 2/3 trial of AZD1222 (ChAdOx1 nCoV-19) in healthy adults. For TCRbeta chain sequencing, PBMC samples were collected from trial participants at day 0 and at day 28 after the second dose. The CDR3 regions of human TCRbeta chains were subjected to immunosequencing. In the source study's methods: Repertoire TCRs were matched against a reference library of SARS-CoV-2-specific TCRs generated with the MIRA antigen-specificity platform. Breadth meant the fraction of unique TCRs that were SARS-CoV-2-associated, whereas depth meant the fraction of total T cells that were SARS-CoV-2-associated. Using the MIRA data, each spike-specific TCR was assigned both to the spike region to which the TCR was reactive and to a CD4 or CD8 class. Log10-transformed breadth and depth values were compared by one-way ANOVA with Sidak's multiple comparisons tests. TCRdb obtained this table from immuneACCESS and retained in-frame rearrangements with V and J assigned. These tables miss some clones; where compared with another copy, unresolved V genes account for less than half of the shortfall, and the remainder is unexplained. D and trimming were read from the DNA, whereas the V and J calls and clone size are those reported in that table. For this sample there are 250,000 to 300,000 clones; around 93% appear just once. The ten largest clonotypes hold 0.55% of the sample.

This sample was included in a study of T cell responses to AZD1222 COVID-19 vaccine (dated by TCRdb to about 2021). Concerning the study at large: TCR sequencing covered 233 trial participants: about 210 given two doses of AZD1222 and about 26 given two doses of MenACWY control vaccine. Trial participants were enrolled by age into 18-55, 56-69 and 70-plus year subgroups, with roughly 160, 29 and 62 TCR-sequenced participants respectively.

Findings and caveats that apply to the study as a whole: After two AZD1222 doses, both the breadth and the depth of spike-specific TCRs were significantly higher than at day 0 and than in MenACWY recipients. The 56-69-year group was small, and its depth increase did not reach significance, likely because of low power. Only 5 to 7 AZD1222 recipients were SARS-CoV-2 seropositive at baseline, limiting conclusions about previously exposed vaccinees. Most participants were white British and females outnumbered males, and the authors suggested that clonal diversity may have been underestimated. No day 14 peak-response samples were available, so repertoires were characterized only after the peak T cell response. The whole spike protein was spanned by vaccine-associated CD4 TCRs, and dominant responses were seen in regions 160-218 and 743-854. Nearly half of unique spike-specific TCRs reportedly recognized epitopes outside regions mutated in the B.1.351 and B.1.1.7 variants.

Between the V and J ends, shortened by 3 bases and 10 bases respectively, the junction contains 13 bases. Reading the germline V gene (reference sequence) gives CDR1 MNHEY and CDR2 SMNVEV. Inclusive of the bounding cysteine and phenylalanine, the CDR3 is 14 residues long. This entry keeps only the CDR3 DNA: 42 bases, framed from base 1. Specimen: peripheral blood, collected 28 days after the second AZD1222 dose. This chain joins TRBV27 to TRBJ1-6, with TRBD1 perhaps the D gene, on 5 matching bases. This receptor was obtained from an adult who received the AZD1222 COVID-19 vaccine. The CDR3: CASSFKGRGSPLHF. The bases are TGTGCCAGCAGTTTTAAGGGGAGGGGATCACCCCTCCACTTT.